The clone carrying this T cell receptor (beta chain) has at least ten counts. As yet, its antigen is unknown. CDR3-region Arm-PCR and iRepertoire HTBI primers produced the TCR beta libraries. TCRdb independently ran MiXCR on the multiplex PCR reads; one entry per CDR3 protein. The data show 300,000 to 400,000 distinct CDR3 sequences, 15% to 19% seen once. This entry comes from a study of regulatory T cells in long-lasting Graves disease. Broader study findings: Compared with new cases, persistent Graves' patients showed reduced TCR diversity. Possibly, too few samples lowered accuracy.

The time point is: newly diagnosed GD, antithyroid drugs for less than 3 months. With RNA extracted from PBMCs as input, the TCR library was made. The clonotype comes from a female donor with Graves disease. The starting material was peripheral blood mononuclear cells (PBMCs), obtained at new diagnosis, from a patient treated with antithyroid drugs.

The CDR3 nucleotides are TGTGCCAGCAGCCGGGCAGGGGCCTATGGCTACACCTTC. The encoded protein is CASSRAGAYGYTF. The chain links TRBV27 to TRBJ1-2, with a tentative D call TRBD1 (6 bases). The CDR3 has 13 amino acids. From germline, CDR1 is MNHEY and CDR2 SMNVEV (reference sequence). Trimming left V 6 bases short and J 4 bases short, with 12 bases between.